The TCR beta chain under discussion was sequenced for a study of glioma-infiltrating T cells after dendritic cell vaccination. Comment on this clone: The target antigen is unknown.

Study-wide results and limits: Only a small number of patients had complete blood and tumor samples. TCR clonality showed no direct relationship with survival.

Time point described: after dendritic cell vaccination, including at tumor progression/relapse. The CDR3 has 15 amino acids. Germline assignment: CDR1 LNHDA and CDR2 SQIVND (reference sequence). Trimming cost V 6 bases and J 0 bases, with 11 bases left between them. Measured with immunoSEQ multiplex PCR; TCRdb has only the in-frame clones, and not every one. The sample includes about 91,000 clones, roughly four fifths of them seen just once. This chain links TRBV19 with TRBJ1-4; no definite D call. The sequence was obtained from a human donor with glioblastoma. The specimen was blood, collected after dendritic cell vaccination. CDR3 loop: CASRDPGTTNEKLFF. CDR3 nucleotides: TGTGCCAGTAGGGATCCGGGAACAACTAATGAAAAACTGTTTTTT. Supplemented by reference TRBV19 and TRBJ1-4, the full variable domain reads DGGITQSPKYLFRKEGQNVTLSCEQNLNHDAMYWYRQDPGQGLRLIYYSQIVNDFQKGDIAEGYSVSREKKESFPLTVTSAQKNPTAFYLCASRDPGTTNEKLFFGSGTQLSVL.